One and the same sample provided the 18 T cell receptor beta chains below, sequenced in a study of T-cell memory formation after mild COVID-19. Each CDR3 protein is one row after TCRdb ran MiXCR on the 5' RACE reads. The table has 220,000 or so distinct CDR3 sequences, approximately 10% seen once; the top ten hold roughly 4%. The specimen sequenced was PBMCs or a T cell subset sorted from them (not recorded which). Every receptor here comes from a man younger than 30 who had mild COVID-19 (a few samples of this study predate the infection). Cell type and time point are not known.

In this sample, this clonotype turned up a few times. V is TRBV4-3 and J is TRBJ2-1; TRBD1 matches at 9 bases. The CDR3 is 15 residues long. Germline V CDR1 and CDR2: LGHNA, YSLEER. V lost 2 bases and J lost 9; bases outside the gene matches: 8. CDR3 in amino acids: CASSQNPGTGFEQFF. CDR3 nucleotides: TGCGCCAGCAGCCAAAATCCCGGGACAGGGTTTGAGCAGTTCTTC.

The genes are TRBV6-5 and TRBJ1-1; maybe TRBD1 (5 bases). V was trimmed by 11 bases and J by 4 bases, leaving 11 bases between them. Per germline, CDR1 MNHEY and CDR2 SVGAGI. The CDR3 sequence is 11 residues long. CDR3 residues: CAAGSGTEAFF. The DNA of the CDR3 is TGTGCCGCAGGGAGTGGCACTGAAGCTTTCTTT.

The sample holds a few counts of this clonotype. CDR3 in amino acids: CSAGVSGGRSNQPQHF. The CDR3 DNA follows: TGCAGTGCAGGGGTGTCGGGGGGCCGGAGCAATCAGCCCCAGCATTTT. The chain combines TRBV20-1 with TRBJ1-5; D is perhaps TRBD1 (6 bases). Deletions cut 6 bases from V and 1 base from J, with 19 bases between. CDR1 is DFQATT and CDR2 is SNEGSKA in the germline V gene (reference sequence). The CDR3 runs to 16 residues.

The chain has TRBV20-1 and TRBJ1-1; D gene unclear. Germline-derived CDR1 and CDR2 are DFQATT and SNEGSKA (reference sequence). The V and J ends lost 6 bases and 3 bases respectively, with 8 bases between them. The CDR3 runs 11 residues. CDR3 DNA sequence: TGCAGTGCATCGGGGTACACTGAAGCTTTCTTT. As protein: CSASGYTEAFF.

There are many counts of this clonotype. The CDR3 loop is CASSPGENTEAFF. Written as DNA, the CDR3 is TGTGCCAGCTCACCAGGGGAGAACACTGAAGCTTTCTTT. The J gene is TRBJ1-1, the V gene TRBV18; D unclear. Trimming stripped 2 bases from V and 1 base from J, with 5 bases between. The germline V gene has CDR1 KGHSH and CDR2 LQKENI. The CDR3 covers 13 residues.

Turning to this clonotype: A junction boundary mismatches the germline segment, possibly from a read error. The rearrangement uses TRBV7-2 and TRBJ2-3; D gene unclear. CDR3 size: 13 residues. CDR1 is SGHTA and CDR2 is FQGNSA in the germline V gene. In DNA, the CDR3 is TGTGCCAGCAGCTTAGCCCACAACACAGATACGCATTTT. Translating it yields CASSLAHNTDTHF.

The chain combines TRBV7-6 with TRBJ1-5; no clear D. The CDR3 sequence is 18 residues long. The V end was cut by 7 bases, the J end by 5 bases, with 27 bases between. Germline loops: CDR1 SGHVS, CDR2 FNYEAQ. CDR3 loop: CASTGYGGRGIMHQPQHF. The CDR3 nucleotides read TGTGCCAGCACGGGCTACGGTGGACGGGGTATAATGCATCAGCCCCAGCATTTT.

V and J are TRBV12-3 or TRBV12-4 and TRBJ1-1, with TRBD1 as a possible D gene (5 bases). V lost 6 bases, J lost 7 bases, and 12 bases lay in between. CDR3 length: 12 amino acids. CDR3 bases: TGTGCCAGCAGGAGTAGAGGGGTTGAAGCTTTCTTT. Its protein is CASRSRGVEAFF.

This clonotype has at least ten counts. V gene TRBV7-6 combines with J gene TRBJ2-7; tentatively, D is TRBD2 (5 bases). The germline V and J ends were trimmed by 2 bases and 3 bases, with 11 bases remaining between them. CDR1 is SGHVS, CDR2 FNYEAQ, per germline. The CDR3 contains 14 residues. The DNA for the CDR3 is TGTGCCAGCAGCTTAAAAGCGGTCAACTACGAGCAGTACTTC. Translation gives CASSLKAVNYEQYF.

The CDR3 region is CASGSGSVETQYF. In DNA, the CDR3 is TGTGCCAGCGGATCAGGGTCAGTCGAGACCCAGTACTTC. J is TRBJ2-5 and V is TRBV18; perhaps TRBD1 as D (5 bases). V dropped 8 bases and J dropped 5 bases, with 15 bases sitting between them. This CDR3 is 13 amino acids long. From germline, CDR1 is KGHSH and CDR2 LQKENI.

This clonotype came up a few times. The chain recombines TRBV18 with TRBJ2-7; D remains ambiguous. This CDR3 region has 13 residues. Germline assignment: CDR1 KGHSH and CDR2 LQKENI. Trimming took off 3 bases at V and 3 bases at J, with 9 bases between the two ends. The DNA for the CDR3 is TGTGCCAGCTCACCTGCTGTGGGCTACGAGCAGTACGTC. Protein: CASSPAVGYEQYV.

The V call is TRBV20-1, the J call TRBJ2-2; 12 bases agree with TRBD2. Germline CDR1 DFQATT, CDR2 SNEGSKA (reference sequence). The CDR3 covers 19 residues. V shed 2 bases, J shed 3 bases, and the junction held 13 bases outside the gene matches. In DNA form, the CDR3 reads TGCAGTGCTAGATCCTTACTAGCGGGGGGCCACCCTGACACCGGGGAGCTGTTTTTT. Its protein product is CSARSLLAGGHPDTGELFF.

This clonotype appeared many times. CDR3 sequence: CASSSRDRAYEQYF. Written as DNA, the CDR3 is TGTGCCAGCAGTTCCCGGGACAGAGCCTACGAGCAGTACTTC. This chain connects TRBV12-3 or TRBV12-4 to TRBJ2-7, with 7 bases that match TRBD1. This CDR3 region has 14 residues. V lost 4 bases, J lost 2 bases, and 5 bases stayed unmatched.

In its sample, this clonotype was seen many times. The genes are TRBV5-1 and TRBJ1-1; no reliable D call. The CDR3 runs 14 residues. V lost 4 bases to trimming and J lost 5 bases, with 15 bases between them. CDR1 and CDR2 from the germline V gene are SGHRS and YFSETQ. This CDR3 is CASSQNPGITEAFF. In DNA, the CDR3 is TGCGCCAGCAGCCAGAATCCGGGGATTACTGAAGCTTTCTTT.

This clonotype was recorded a few times. V gene TRBV7-9 combines with J gene TRBJ1-3, with TRBD1 as a possible D gene (5 bases). Germline-derived CDR1 and CDR2 are SEHNR and FQNEAQ (reference sequence). The V end lost 4 bases, the J end lost 0 bases, and 19 bases lay between the germline ends. The CDR3 is 18 residues long. CDR3 protein: CASSSLFDRILSGNTIYF. Written as DNA, the CDR3 is TGTGCCAGCAGCTCTCTTTTTGACAGAATCCTCTCTGGAAACACCATATATTTT. Complete variable domain (other parts from reference TRBV7-9 and TRBJ1-3): DTGVSQNPRHKITKRGQNVTFRCDPISEHNRLYWYRQTLGQGPEFLTYFQNEAQLEKSRLLSDRFSAERPKGSFSTLEIQRTEQGDSAMYLCASSSLFDRILSGNTIYFGEGSWLTVV.

The genes are TRBV7-6 and TRBJ2-5; weak D call: TRBD2 (7 bases). CDR1 is SGHVS, CDR2 FNYEAQ, per germline. CDR3 length equals 17 residues. The ends were cut back, 3 bases at V and 1 base at J, with 18 bases in the middle. CDR3 in DNA: TGTGCCAGCAGCTTCCCTCTGCGGGGGCGATTCCAAGAGACCCAGTACTTC. Its translation is CASSFPLRGRFQETQYF.

This sequence joins TRBV14 and TRBJ1-1, with D uncertain. The length of the CDR3 is 14 residues. V was pared by 5 bases and J by 1 base, with 11 bases between. Germline V gives CDR1 SGHDN, CDR2 FVKESK. CDR3: CASSESVANTEAFF. CDR3 DNA: TGTGCCAGCAGCGAAAGTGTGGCGAACACTGAAGCTTTCTTT.

The table lists this clonotype with a few counts. J is TRBJ2-3 and V is TRBV20-1, with D unresolved. The CDR3 is 13 residues long. Trimming shortened V by 5 bases and J by 2 bases, and 11 bases separated the two germline ends. Germline lookup yields CDR1 DFQATT and CDR2 SNEGSKA (reference sequence). CDR3 DNA: TGCAGTGCTCCCTGGGGTATCACAGATACGCAGTATTTT. This gives the protein CSAPWGITDTQYF.